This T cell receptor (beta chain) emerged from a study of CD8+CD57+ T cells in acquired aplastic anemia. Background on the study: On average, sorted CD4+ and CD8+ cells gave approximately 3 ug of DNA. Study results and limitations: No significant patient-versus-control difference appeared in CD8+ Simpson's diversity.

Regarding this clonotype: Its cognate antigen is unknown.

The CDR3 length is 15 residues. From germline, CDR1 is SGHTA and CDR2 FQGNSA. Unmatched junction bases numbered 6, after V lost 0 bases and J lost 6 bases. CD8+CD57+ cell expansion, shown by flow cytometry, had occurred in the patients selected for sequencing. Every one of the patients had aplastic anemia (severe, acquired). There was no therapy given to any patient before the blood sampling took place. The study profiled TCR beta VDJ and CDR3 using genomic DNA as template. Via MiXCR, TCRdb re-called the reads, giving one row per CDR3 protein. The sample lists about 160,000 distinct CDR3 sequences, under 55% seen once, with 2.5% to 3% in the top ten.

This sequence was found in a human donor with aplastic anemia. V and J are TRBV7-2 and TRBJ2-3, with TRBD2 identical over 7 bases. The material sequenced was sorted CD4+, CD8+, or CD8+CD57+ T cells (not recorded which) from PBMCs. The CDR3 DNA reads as TGTGCCAGCAGCTTAGCTGGCGGGAGAGCTGATACGCAGTATTTT. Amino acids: CASSLAGGRADTQYF.